Described below is a single T cell receptor beta chain sequence and its context. It lacks a known antigen. Qualities for individual bases were not recorded, and no much larger clone is one base off. This sample was included in a study of T cell responses to AZD1222 COVID-19 vaccine (dated by TCRdb to the early 2020s). For the wider study: Because spike-specific TCR depth and breadth did not differ between the two schedules, AZD1222 recipients who got a second dose at roughly 4 weeks were pooled with those who got a second dose at roughly 12 weeks. TCR sequencing was performed for fewer than 250 trial participants, of whom around 200 were given two doses of AZD1222 and around 25 were given two doses of MenACWY control vaccine. Trial participants were enrolled by age into subgroups of 18-55, 56-69 and 70-plus years, and about 150, 27 and 61 TCR-sequenced participants, respectively, were included in these subgroups. Study-wide findings and limitations: After two AZD1222 doses, spike-specific TCR breadth and depth were significantly higher than at day 0 and than in MenACWY recipients. Epitopes outside the regions mutated in the B.1.351 and B.1.1.7 variants were reportedly recognized by nearly half of the unique spike-specific TCRs. Because no samples from the day 14 peak response were available, repertoires could be characterized only after the peak T cell response. The 56-69-year group was small, and its depth increase did not reach significance, likely because of low power. Participants were mostly white British, with more females than males. The authors suggested clonal diversity may have been underestimated. Only six AZD1222 recipients were SARS-CoV-2 seropositive at baseline, limiting conclusions about previously exposed vaccinees. The vaccine-associated CD4 TCRs covered the entire spike protein, and the dominant responses fell in regions 160-218 and 743-854.

V and J are truncated by 3 bases and 2 bases respectively, leaving an intervening sequence of 2 bases. From cysteine to phenylalanine, the CDR3 is 11 amino acids long. The only DNA kept is the CDR3, 33 bases in frame from the first base. Via the germline V gene, CDR1 is MRHNA and CDR2 SNTAGT. The CDR3 regions of human TCRbeta chains were analyzed by immunosequencing. As for the original processing: TCRs in the repertoires were matched against a reference library of SARS-CoV-2-specific TCRs that had been generated with the MIRA antigen-specificity platform. Breadth was defined as the fraction of unique TCRs that were SARS-CoV-2-associated, and depth was defined as the fraction of total T cells that were SARS-CoV-2-associated. Using the MIRA data, every spike-specific TCR was mapped to the spike region that the TCR reacted to and assigned to either a CD4 or a CD8 class. Log10-transformed breadth and depth values were compared by one-way ANOVA with Sidak's multiple comparisons tests. Held by TCRdb, this immuneACCESS table contains in-frame sequences only and omits some clones. Under half of the omission traces to an unresolved V gene where checked; the cause of the rest is unknown. The D gene and trimming were derived from the DNA, and the V and J assignments and clone size from that table. Counted in this sample were 90,000 to 150,000 clones; 70% to 85% of them appeared once. The top ten constitute 5.5% to 8% of the sample.

The time point label, as the study defines it: baseline before first vaccination. Vaccinee samples were obtained from the UK trials COV001 and COV002, which included a single-blind randomized controlled phase 2/3 trial of AZD1222 (ChAdOx1 nCoV-19) in healthy adults. For TCRbeta chain sequencing, PBMC samples were collected from trial participants at day 0 and at day 28 after the second dose. The sample here was peripheral blood, taken on day 0 of AZD1222 vaccination. This receptor was obtained from an adult in good health. This chain joins TRBV6-4 to TRBJ2-7, with no confidently assigned D gene. The DNA is TGTGCCAGCAGTGATCCCTACGAGCAGTACTTC. This gives the protein CASSDPYEQYF.